This passage covers 4 T cell receptor beta chains from one sample sequenced in a study of T cell repertoires in cytomegalovirus infection. Each CDR3 protein gets one entry after TCRdb re-called the reads with MiXCR. The sample comprises about 230,000 distinct CDR3 sequences, approximately 22% of which are singletons, and 15% to 20% rests with the top ten. Sequences were obtained from CD8+ T cells from PBMCs. The receptors here all came from a human donor in good health (CMV status not recorded). Some clones in this sample may be carry-over from other donors' samples.

This clonotype was picked up a small number of times. The genes are TRBV7-9 and TRBJ2-3; 9 bases align to TRBD2. V lost 6 bases to trimming and J lost 3 bases; unmatched junction nucleotides: 7. Germline loops: CDR1 SEHNR, CDR2 FQNEAQ (reference sequence). The CDR3 has 15 residues. The CDR3 DNA reads TGTGCCAGCAGTTCTAGCGGGGCCCTTACAGATACGCAGTATTTT. Encoded protein: CASSSSGALTDTQYF.

The chain is built from TRBV20-1 and TRBJ1-1; D remains ambiguous. Trimming removed 0 bases from V and 5 bases from J, with 7 bases in between. CDR1 DFQATT and CDR2 SNEGSKA come from the germline V gene (reference sequence). This CDR3 spans 12 amino acids. The DNA for the CDR3 is TGCAGTGCTAGAGATCTCGGGACTGAAGCTTTCTTT. This codes for CSARDLGTEAFF.

The rearrangement joins TRBV20-1 to TRBJ2-5; 7 bases align to TRBD2. The V segment lost 5 bases and the J segment 9 bases; nucleotides outside the gene matches: 12. The CDR3 extends over 13 amino acids. Germline CDR1 DFQATT, CDR2 SNEGSKA (reference sequence). CDR3 in amino acids: CSAFPGLKEAQYF. CDR3 nucleotides: TGCAGTGCTTTCCCGGGACTAAAGGAGGCCCAGTACTTC.

This clonotype was detected a few times. V is TRBV29-1 and J is TRBJ2-5; a possible D gene is TRBD2 (7 bases). The germline V and J ends were trimmed by 2 bases and 6 bases, with 16 bases remaining between them. This CDR3 contains 14 residues. Germline values: CDR1 SQVTM, CDR2 ANQGSEA. CDR3 DNA: TGCAGCGTTGAACCCCAGGGGCGGGGGAAGACCCAGTACTTC. This encodes CSVEPQGRGKTQYF.